These T cell receptor beta chains were read from a single sample in a study of T cell responses to AZD1222 COVID-19 vaccine. Some clones are missing from TCRdb's copy, which holds only in-frame ones; the method was immunoSEQ multiplex PCR. The table includes about 270,000 clones, about 94% detected once. The sample consisted of peripheral blood, taken 28 days after the second AZD1222 dose. The receptors were sampled from an adult who received the AZD1222 COVID-19 vaccine. Each CDR3 is given with its conserved first and last residue. A D gene is named only where the DNA matches it firmly. The size of a clone is reported for some rows only, either as once, few or many, or as a class for expanded clones.

d_gene: TRBD1
len: 13
abundance: NA
v_gene: TRBV5-6
j_gene: TRBJ2-5
CDR3aa: CASSRDRVETQYF
CDR3nt: TGTGCCAGCAGCCGGGACAGGGTCGAGACCCAGTACTTC

d_gene: TRBD2
len: 20
abundance: NA
v_gene: TRBV2
j_gene: TRBJ2-1
CDR3aa: CASPRSNNGRPLSSYNEQFF
CDR3nt: TGTGCCAGCCCCCGCTCTAATAACGGGAGGCCCCTGTCGTCCTACAATGAGCAGTTCTTC

d_gene: NA
len: 11
abundance: once
v_gene: TRBV28
j_gene: TRBJ1-2
CDR3aa: CASSSNYGYTF
CDR3nt: TGTGCCAGCAGCTCCAACTATGGCTACACCTTC

d_gene: NA
len: 11
abundance: few
v_gene: TRBV28
j_gene: TRBJ2-7
CDR3aa: CASSLFYEQYF
CDR3nt: TGTGCCAGCAGTTTATTCTACGAGCAGTACTTC

d_gene: NA
len: 17
abundance: NA
v_gene: TRBV28
j_gene: TRBJ1-1
CDR3aa: CASSLLGSYGLGTEAFF
CDR3nt: TGTGCCAGCAGTTTATTGGGCAGTTATGGTTTAGGCACTGAAGCTTTCTTT

d_gene: NA
len: 13
abundance: NA
v_gene: TRBV4-3
j_gene: TRBJ2-3
CDR3aa: CASSQDRRDTQYF
CDR3nt: TGCGCCAGCAGCCAAGATCGGAGAGATACGCAGTATTTT

d_gene: TRBD1
len: 17
abundance: NA
v_gene: TRBV12-5
j_gene: TRBJ2-1
CDR3aa: CASGILPGQGGYNEQFF
CDR3nt: TGTGCTAGTGGTATACTCCCGGGACAGGGGGGTTACAATGAGCAGTTCTTC

d_gene: NA
len: 16
abundance: few
v_gene: TRBV19
j_gene: TRBJ2-1
CDR3aa: CASRQRSRGGYNEQFF
CDR3nt: TGTGCCAGTAGGCAAAGGTCCAGGGGAGGGTACAATGAGCAGTTCTTC

d_gene: NA
len: 16
abundance: NA
v_gene: TRBV5-1
j_gene: TRBJ2-1
CDR3aa: CASSFEGGLRYNEQFF
CDR3nt: TGCGCCAGCAGCTTCGAGGGAGGATTGAGGTACAATGAGCAGTTCTTC

d_gene: TRBD1
len: 17
abundance: NA
v_gene: TRBV10-3
j_gene: TRBJ2-7
CDR3aa: CATFGDRGRGDNYEQYF
CDR3nt: TGTGCCACCTTCGGGGACAGGGGGCGCGGGGACAACTACGAGCAGTACTTC

d_gene: TRBD2
len: 15
abundance: NA
v_gene: TRBV28
j_gene: TRBJ2-5
CDR3aa: CASTSQRGGRETQYF
CDR3nt: TGTGCCAGCACCTCCCAGCGGGGGGGCCGGGAGACCCAGTACTTC